The source of this TCR beta chain is a study of technical replicates of blood from a few donors. Assay: immunoSEQ multiplex PCR; the TCRdb copy retains only in-frame clones and omits some. The table has more than 65,000 clones, 95% to 98% seen once. The CDR3 is 12 residues long. In germline, CDR1 is MDHEN, CDR2 SYDVKM. V gave up 7 bases and J gave up 6 bases, with 12 bases separating them. Sequencing was performed on T cells isolated from PBMCs. This sequence joins TRBV28 and TRBJ1-1; unclear D gene. The TCR originated in a human donor in good health. The CDR3 bases are TGTGCCAGCACTGCTCCGGTGTCTGAAGCTTTCTTT. Translating it yields CASTAPVSEAFF. The variable domain in full, with the rest retrieved from reference TRBV28 and TRBJ1-1, is DVKVTQSSRYLVKRTGEKVFLECVQDMDHENMFWYRQDPGLGLRLIYFSYDVKMKEKGDIPEGYSVSREKKERFSLILESASTNQTSMYLCASTAPVSEAFFGQGTRLTVV.